The 23 T cell receptor beta chains in this list originate from one sample, sequenced in a study of blood T cell repertoires in COVID-19. TCRdb keeps only in-frame clones here, not all; method: immunoSEQ multiplex PCR. The repertoire includes fewer than 250,000 clones, around 89% of them detected once, and around 8.9% sits in the top ten. Sequenced material: PBMCs or T cells enriched from blood (not recorded which). The receptors shown here come from a woman younger than 30 who had recovered from COVID-19.

The chain combines TRBV13 with TRBJ2-5; 10 bases map to TRBD2. The CDR3 is 14 amino acids. Germline trimming cut 4 bases from V and 2 bases from J; bases unmatched to any gene: 1. Germline V gives CDR1 PRHDT, CDR2 FYEKMQ (reference sequence). The CDR3 loop reads CASSSLAGQETQYF. The CDR3 DNA sequence: TGTGCCAGCAGCTCACTAGCGGGGCAAGAGACCCAGTACTTC.

The rearrangement joins TRBV6-5 to TRBJ1-2; TRBD1 agrees at 7 bases. The CDR3 extends over 15 amino acids. J lost 2 bases, V lost 4 bases, and 7 bases had no gene match. CDR1 is MNHEY, CDR2 SVGAGI, per germline. CDR3 in DNA: TGTGCCAGCAGTTCTCGGGACAGAAGAAACTATGGCTACACCTTC. Residues: CASSSRDRRNYGYTF.

The V gene is TRBV7-8, the J gene TRBJ2-3; TRBD2 is a possible D gene (6 bases). Germline V gives CDR1 SGHVS, CDR2 FQNEAQ. This CDR3 region has 16 residues. Deletions cut 4 bases from V and 5 bases from J, with 19 bases between. Here the CDR3 reads CASSSVLIRGLDTQYF. CDR3 coding DNA: TGTGCCAGCAGCTCCGTACTTATCCGGGGGTTAGATACGCAGTATTTT.

The J gene is TRBJ1-5, the V gene TRBV6-5, with 7 bases lining up with TRBD1. The CDR3 totals 14 residues. Germline V gives CDR1 MNHEY, CDR2 SVGAGI. V gave up 5 bases and J gave up 3 bases; unmatched junction bases: 4. The CDR3 DNA reads TGTGCCAGCAGTCTGACAGGGCCCAATCAGCCCCAGCATTTT. Protein product: CASSLTGPNQPQHF.

J is TRBJ2-3 and V is TRBV5-1; tentative D call: TRBD2 (7 bases). The CDR3 contains 14 residues. The germline V and J ends were trimmed by 5 bases and 3 bases, with 13 bases remaining between them. The germline gives CDR1 SGHRS, CDR2 YFSETQ. The CDR3: CASSTGGETDTQYF. The CDR3, as DNA: TGCGCCAGCAGTACGGGGGGCGAGACAGATACGCAGTATTTT. Looking up the rest from reference TRBV5-1 and TRBJ2-3 gives the full variable domain: KAGVTQTPRYLIKTRGQQVTLSCSPISGHRSVSWYQQTPGQGLQFLFEYFSETQRNKGNFPGRFSGRQFSNSRSEMNVSTLELGDSALYLCASSTGGETDTQYFGPGTRLTVL.

V and J are TRBV28 and TRBJ2-3, with 8 bases identical to TRBD1. This CDR3 has 15 residues. The ends lost 7 bases at V and 2 bases at J; junction bases unmatched: 8. CDR1 and CDR2 from the germline V gene are MDHEN and SYDVKM. The CDR3: CASIGQGNPTDTQYF. Written as DNA, the CDR3 is TGTGCCAGCATTGGACAGGGCAACCCCACAGATACGCAGTATTTT.

The chain combines TRBV6-2 or TRBV6-3 with TRBJ1-3, with 7 bases aligning to TRBD1. The CDR3 extends over 15 amino acids. Germline trimming cut 5 bases from V and 2 bases from J; bases unmatched to any gene: 6. From germline, CDR1 is MNHEY and CDR2 SVGEGT. CDR3 amino acids: CASSDRADTGNTIYF. DNA of the CDR3: TGTGCCAGCAGTGACAGGGCGGATACTGGAAACACCATATATTTT.

The genes are TRBV18 and TRBJ1-3; possibly TRBD1 for D (6 bases). This CDR3 region has 17 residues. Germline assignment: CDR1 KGHSH and CDR2 LQKENI. V shed 0 bases and J shed 0 bases, with 12 bases lying between them. DNA for the CDR3: TGTGCCAGCTCACCACCCCGCCAGGGGCTCTCTGGAAACACCATATATTTT. The encoded protein is CASSPPRQGLSGNTIYF.

The chain uses TRBV30 and TRBJ1-1, with 7 bases that match TRBD1. V trimming: 1 base; J trimming: 6 bases; junction bases outside the gene matches: 8. There are 14 residues in the CDR3. CDR1 and CDR2 from the germline V gene are GTSNPN and SVGIG (reference sequence). CDR3 sequence: CAWSANRGLAEAFF. CDR3 nucleotides: TGTGCCTGGAGTGCGAATAGGGGGCTGGCTGAAGCTTTCTTT.

The genes are TRBV6-5 and TRBJ1-2; 7 bases fit TRBD1. The CDR3 is made up of 13 amino acids. Losses at the gene ends were 6 bases for V and 2 bases for J; bases not matched to a gene: 3. In germline, CDR1 is MNHEY, CDR2 SVGAGI. CDR3 loop: CASSSGQNYGYTF. In nucleotides, the CDR3 is TGTGCCAGCAGCTCGGGACAGAACTATGGCTACACCTTC.

CDR3 protein: CASSTGDAEQFF. CDR3 nucleotide sequence: TGTGCCAGTAGCACAGGGGATGCTGAGCAGTTCTTC. The chain recombines TRBV19 with TRBJ2-1, with 7 bases lining up with TRBD1. CDR1 and CDR2 from the germline V gene are LNHDA and SQIVND (reference sequence). The CDR3 covers 12 residues. The ends lost 6 bases at V and 9 bases at J; junction bases unmatched: 5.

CDR3 nucleotide sequence: TGTGCCAGCAGCCACAGGACAGACTATGGCTACACCTTC. Its translation is CASSHRTDYGYTF. The V call is TRBV12-3 or TRBV12-4, the J call TRBJ1-2; weak D call: TRBD1 (6 bases). This CDR3 contains 13 residues. Between the trimmed V and J ends, which lost 6 bases and 3 bases, there was a span of 11 bases.

This chain links TRBV5-5 with TRBJ2-7; a weak D match, TRBD2 (5 bases). CDR3 size: 16 residues. Germline-derived CDR1 and CDR2 are SGHKS and YYEKEE (reference sequence). V shed 0 bases and J shed 2 bases, with 15 bases lying between them. This chain's CDR3 is CASSLGGRVSTYEQYF. The CDR3 bases are TGTGCCAGCAGCTTGGGAGGGAGAGTGAGTACCTACGAGCAGTACTTC.

The chain carries TRBV30 and TRBJ2-7; 11 positions agree with TRBD1. Germline assignment: CDR1 GTSNPN and CDR2 SVGIG (reference sequence). With 3 bases clipped from V and 5 bases from J, the junction kept 3 bases outside the gene matches. This CDR3 contains 13 residues. CDR3 DNA: TGTGCCTGGAGCGGGACAGGGGGTCACGAGCAGTACTTC. Encoded protein: CAWSGTGGHEQYF. Filled out from reference TRBV30 and TRBJ2-7, the complete variable domain reads SQTIHQWPATLVQPVGSPLSLECTVEGTSNPNLYWYRQAAGRGLQLLFYSVGIGQISSEVPQNLSASRPQDRQFILSSKKLLLSDSGFYLCAWSGTGGHEQYFGPGTRLTVT.

The chain employs TRBV21-1 and TRBJ2-1; the table's D call, TRBD1, was not checked against the DNA. TRBV21-1 corresponds to a pseudogene. The CDR3 is 17 residues long. CDR3 loop: CASSGQGRNDPRNEQFF. CDR3 DNA sequence: TGTGCCAGCAGCGGACAGGGGCGAAATGATCCCCGGAATGAGCAGTTCTTC.

The chain links TRBV20-1 to TRBJ2-1, with 8 bases that match TRBD1. The length of the CDR3 is 10 residues. V gave up 3 bases and J gave up 12 bases; unmatched junction bases: 1. Germline CDR1 is DFQATT and CDR2 is SNEGSKA (reference sequence). The CDR3 here is CSASGTGQFF. CDR3 in DNA: TGCAGTGCTAGCGGGACAGGGCAGTTCTTC.

This clone was counted between two and nine times. V gene TRBV5-1 combines with J gene TRBJ1-1; D possibly corresponds to TRBD1 (5 bases). Looked up from germline, CDR1 is SGHRS and CDR2 is YFSETQ. The V gene lost 1 base and the J gene lost 1 base, with 8 bases spanning the gap. The CDR3 extends over 14 amino acids. The CDR3 sequence: CASSLNQGNTEAFF. The CDR3 nucleotides read TGCGCCAGCAGCTTGAATCAGGGGAACACTGAAGCTTTCTTT.

The chain recombines TRBV7-9 with TRBJ1-6; TRBD1 matches at 12 bases. V shed 5 bases, J shed 10 bases, and the junction held 18 bases outside the gene matches. This CDR3 is built from 19 residues. Germline V gene data show CDR1 as SEHNR and CDR2 as FQNEAQ (reference sequence). CDR3 nucleotide sequence: TGTGCCAGCAGCCTCGGGACAGGGGGCGGAATCCCTCCTTGGTCACCCCTCCACTTT. Translation: CASSLGTGGGIPPWSPLHF.

V usage is TRBV9 and J usage is TRBJ2-7; D may be TRBD1 (6 bases). Germline CDR1 reads SGDLS; CDR2 reads YYNGEE. V was cut by 3 bases and J by 0 bases, with 13 bases left in between. The length of the CDR3 is 15 residues. CDR3 nucleotides: TGTGCCAGCAGCGCCCAGACAGGAAGCTCCTACGAGCAGTACTTC. As protein: CASSAQTGSSYEQYF.

This clone was found a few times. The gene calls are TRBV6-5 and TRBJ1-1, with 9 bases matching TRBD1. The CDR3 loop spans 15 amino acids. CDR1 and CDR2 from the germline V gene are MNHEY and SVGAGI. V dropped 4 bases and J dropped 0; count of bases not matched to a gene: 3. CDR3 residues: CASSSRTGVNTEAFF. The CDR3 DNA sequence: TGTGCCAGCAGTTCCCGGACAGGGGTGAACACTGAAGCTTTCTTT.

J is TRBJ2-7 and V is TRBV2, with a possible D match to TRBD1 (6 bases). Deletions cut 7 bases from V and 1 base from J, with 11 bases between. CDR3 length: 13 amino acids. CDR1 SNHLY and CDR2 FYNNEI come from the germline V gene. Here the CDR3 DNA reads TGTGCCAGCACCAGGACAGAGTCCTACGAGCAGTACTTC. Translated: CASTRTESYEQYF. The variable domain in full, completed from reference TRBV2 and TRBJ2-7, reads EPEVTQTPSHQVTQMGQEVILRCVPISNHLYFYWYRQILGQKVEFLVSFYNNEISEKSEIFDDQFSVERPDGSNFTLKIRSTKLEDSAMYFCASTRTESYEQYFGPGTRLTVT.

The chain links TRBV28 to TRBJ1-5; TRBD1 aligns across 9 bases. J gave up 7 bases and V 3 bases, and 10 bases lay outside the gene matches. Germline CDR1 MDHEN, CDR2 SYDVKM. The CDR3 sequence is 16 residues long. Here the CDR3 DNA reads TGTGCCAGCAGTTTGTTACAGGGGGCGCGGGGGCAGCCCCAGCATTTT. This encodes CASSLLQGARGQPQHF.

The CDR3 loop is CASSLDIASEAFF. DNA of the CDR3: TGTGCCAGCAGTCTGGACATCGCTAGTGAAGCTTTCTTT. V and J are TRBV28 and TRBJ1-1, with D possibly being TRBD1 (5 bases). Germline CDR1 is MDHEN and CDR2 is SYDVKM. The V and J ends lost 5 bases and 7 bases respectively, with 14 bases between them. The length of the CDR3 is 13 residues. The full variable domain, rest sourced from reference TRBV28 and TRBJ1-1, is DVKVTQSSRYLVKRTGEKVFLECVQDMDHENMFWYRQDPGLGLRLIYFSYDVKMKEKGDIPEGYSVSREKKERFSLILESASTNQTSMYLCASSLDIASEAFFGQGTRLTVV.